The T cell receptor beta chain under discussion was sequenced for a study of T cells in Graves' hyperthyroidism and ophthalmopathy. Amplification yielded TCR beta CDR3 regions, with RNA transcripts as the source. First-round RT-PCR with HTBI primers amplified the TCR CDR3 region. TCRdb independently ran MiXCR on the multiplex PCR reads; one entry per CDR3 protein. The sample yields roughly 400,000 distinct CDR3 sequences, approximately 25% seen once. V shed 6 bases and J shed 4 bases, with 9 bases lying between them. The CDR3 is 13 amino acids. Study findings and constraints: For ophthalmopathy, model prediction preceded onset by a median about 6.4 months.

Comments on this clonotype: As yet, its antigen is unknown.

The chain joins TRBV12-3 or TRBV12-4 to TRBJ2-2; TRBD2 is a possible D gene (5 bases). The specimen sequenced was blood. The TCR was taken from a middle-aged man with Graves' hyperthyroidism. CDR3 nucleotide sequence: TGTGCCAGCAGCCCGGGGTTCACCGGGGAGCTGTTTTTT. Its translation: CASSPGFTGELFF.